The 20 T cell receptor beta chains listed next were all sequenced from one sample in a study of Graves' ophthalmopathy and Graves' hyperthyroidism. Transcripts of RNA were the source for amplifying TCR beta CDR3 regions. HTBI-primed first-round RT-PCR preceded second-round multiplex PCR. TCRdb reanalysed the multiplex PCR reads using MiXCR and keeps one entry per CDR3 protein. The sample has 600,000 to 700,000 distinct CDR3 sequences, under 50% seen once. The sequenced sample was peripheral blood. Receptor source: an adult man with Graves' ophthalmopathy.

Written as DNA, the CDR3 is TGCAGCGTTGAGGAGACAGGGTACGAGCATTTT. Its translation is CSVEETGYEHF. The V and J genes are TRBV29-1 and TRBJ1-5; TRBD1 aligns across 7 bases. This CDR3 has 11 amino acids. Germline lookup yields CDR1 SQVTM and CDR2 ANQGSEA. Trimming removed 3 bases from V and 14 bases from J; junction bases left unmatched: 7.

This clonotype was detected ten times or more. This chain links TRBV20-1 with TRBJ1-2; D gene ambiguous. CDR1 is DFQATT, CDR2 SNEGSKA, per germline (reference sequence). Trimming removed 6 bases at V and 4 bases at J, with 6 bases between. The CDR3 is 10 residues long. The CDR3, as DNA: TGCAGTGCCCACCTCTATGGCTACACCTTC. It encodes CSAHLYGYTF.

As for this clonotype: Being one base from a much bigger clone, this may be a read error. The CDR3 reads CASSSSPAQPQHF. The CDR3 DNA sequence: TGCGCCAGCAGCTCGTCGCCGGCCCAGCCCCAGCATTTT. This chain joins TRBV5-1 and TRBJ1-5; D unresolved. CDR1 and CDR2 from the germline V gene are SGHRS and YFSETQ. The CDR3 covers 13 residues. The V end was cut by 3 bases, the J end by 7 bases, with 11 bases between. The full variable domain, its missing parts supplied by reference TRBV5-1 and TRBJ1-5, is KAGVTQTPRYLIKTRGQQVTLSCSPISGHRSVSWYQQTPGQGLQFLFEYFSETQRNKGNFPGRFSGRQFSNSRSEMNVSTLELGDSALYLCASSSSPAQPQHFGDGTRLSIL.

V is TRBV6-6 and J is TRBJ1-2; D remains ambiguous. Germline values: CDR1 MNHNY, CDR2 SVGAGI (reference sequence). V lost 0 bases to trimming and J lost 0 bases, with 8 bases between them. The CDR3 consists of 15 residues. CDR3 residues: CASSYSINPNYGYTF. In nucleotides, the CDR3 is TGTGCCAGCAGTTACTCGATTAACCCTAACTATGGCTACACCTTC.

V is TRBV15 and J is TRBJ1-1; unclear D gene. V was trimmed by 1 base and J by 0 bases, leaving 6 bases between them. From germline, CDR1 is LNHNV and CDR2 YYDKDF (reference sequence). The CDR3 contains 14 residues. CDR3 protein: CATSRVGMNTEAFF. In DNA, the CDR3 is TGTGCCACCAGCAGAGTGGGGATGAACACTGAAGCTTTCTTT.

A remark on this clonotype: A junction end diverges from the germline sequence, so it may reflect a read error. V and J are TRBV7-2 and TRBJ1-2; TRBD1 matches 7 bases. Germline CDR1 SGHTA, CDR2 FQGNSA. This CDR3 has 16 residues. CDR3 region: CAGSFAREGARVGYTF. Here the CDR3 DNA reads TGTGCCGGCAGCTTTGCCCGGGAGGGGGCTCGGGTTGGCTACACCTTC.

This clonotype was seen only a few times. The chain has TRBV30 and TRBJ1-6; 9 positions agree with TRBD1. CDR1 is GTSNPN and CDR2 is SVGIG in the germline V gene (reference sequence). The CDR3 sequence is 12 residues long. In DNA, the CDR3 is TGTGTCGGAACAGGGGGCGCTTCCAGCCTCCACTTT. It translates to CVGTGGASSLHF. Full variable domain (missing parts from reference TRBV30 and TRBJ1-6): SQTIHQWPATLVQPVGSPLSLECTVEGTSNPNLYWYRQAAGRGLQLLFYSVGIGQISSEVPQNLSASRPQDRQFILSSKKLLLSDSGFYLCVGTGGASSLHFGNGTRLTVT.

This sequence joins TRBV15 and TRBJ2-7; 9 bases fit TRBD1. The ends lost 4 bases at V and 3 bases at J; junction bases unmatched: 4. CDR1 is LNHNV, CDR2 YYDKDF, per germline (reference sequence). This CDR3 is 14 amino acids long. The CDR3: CATSKPDRGYEQYF. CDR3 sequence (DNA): TGTGCCACCAGCAAACCGGACAGGGGCTACGAGCAGTACTTC.

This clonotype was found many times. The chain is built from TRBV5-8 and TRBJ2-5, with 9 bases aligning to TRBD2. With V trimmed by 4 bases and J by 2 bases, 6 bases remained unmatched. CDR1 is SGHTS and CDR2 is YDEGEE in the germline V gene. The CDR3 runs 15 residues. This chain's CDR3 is CASSPAGGQQETQYF. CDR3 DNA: TGTGCCAGCAGCCCCGCGGGGGGGCAACAAGAGACCCAGTACTTC.

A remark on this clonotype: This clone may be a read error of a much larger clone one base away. The DNA for the CDR3 is TGTGCCAGTAGAAGAGCGGGAGCCCAGTACGAGCAGTACTTC. Amino acids: CASRRAGAQYEQYF. This chain links TRBV19 with TRBJ2-7, with 8 bases that match TRBD2. V shed 6 bases, J shed 4 bases, and the junction held 8 bases outside the gene matches. The CDR3 runs to 14 residues. CDR1 LNHDA and CDR2 SQIVND come from the germline V gene (reference sequence). The complete variable domain, with remaining parts taken from reference TRBV19 and TRBJ2-7, reads DGGITQSPKYLFRKEGQNVTLSCEQNLNHDAMYWYRQDPGQGLRLIYYSQIVNDFQKGDIAEGYSVSREKKESFPLTVTSAQKNPTAFYLCASRRAGAQYEQYFGPGTRLTVT.

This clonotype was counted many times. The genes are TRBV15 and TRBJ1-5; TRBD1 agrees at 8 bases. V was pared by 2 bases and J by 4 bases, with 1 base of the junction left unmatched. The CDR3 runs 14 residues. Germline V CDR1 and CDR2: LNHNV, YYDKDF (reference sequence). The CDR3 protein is CATSRQGANQPQHF. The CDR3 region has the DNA TGTGCCACCAGCAGACAGGGGGCGAATCAGCCCCAGCATTTT.

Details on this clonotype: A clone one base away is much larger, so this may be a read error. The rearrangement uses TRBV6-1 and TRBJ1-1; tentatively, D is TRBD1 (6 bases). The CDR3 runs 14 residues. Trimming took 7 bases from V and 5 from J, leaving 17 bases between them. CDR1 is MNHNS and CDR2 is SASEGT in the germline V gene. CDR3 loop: CASIGQSSATEAFF. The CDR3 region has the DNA TGTGCCAGCATCGGACAGTCCTCAGCTACTGAAGCTTTCTTT.

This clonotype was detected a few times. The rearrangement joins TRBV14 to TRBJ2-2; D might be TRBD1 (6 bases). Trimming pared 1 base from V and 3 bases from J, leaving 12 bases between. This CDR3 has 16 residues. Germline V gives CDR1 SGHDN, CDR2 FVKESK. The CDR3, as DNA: TGTGCCAGCAGCCAAGGAGGGGGTCAGGACACCGGGGAGCTGTTTTTT. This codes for CASSQGGGQDTGELFF.

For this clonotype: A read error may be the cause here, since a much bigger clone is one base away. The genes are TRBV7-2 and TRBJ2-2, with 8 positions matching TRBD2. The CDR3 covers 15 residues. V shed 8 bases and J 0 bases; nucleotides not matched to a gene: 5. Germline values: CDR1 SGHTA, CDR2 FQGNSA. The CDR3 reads CASGISGANTGELFF. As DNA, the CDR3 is TGTGCCAGCGGTATTAGCGGGGCGAACACCGGGGAGCTGTTTTTT.

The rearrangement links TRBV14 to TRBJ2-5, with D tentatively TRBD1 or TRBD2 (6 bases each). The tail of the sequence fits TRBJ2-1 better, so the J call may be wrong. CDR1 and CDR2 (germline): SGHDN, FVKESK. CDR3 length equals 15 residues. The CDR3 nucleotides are TGTGCCAGCAGCTCAAAGGGGGGAAGCAACAATGAGCAGTTCTTC. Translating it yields CASSSKGGSNNEQFF.

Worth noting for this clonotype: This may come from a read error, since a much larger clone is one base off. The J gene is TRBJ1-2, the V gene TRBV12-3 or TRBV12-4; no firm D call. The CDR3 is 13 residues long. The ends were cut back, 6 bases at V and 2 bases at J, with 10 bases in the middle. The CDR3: CASRFRANYGYTF. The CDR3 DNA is TGTGCCAGCAGATTTCGCGCAAACTATGGCTACACCTTC.

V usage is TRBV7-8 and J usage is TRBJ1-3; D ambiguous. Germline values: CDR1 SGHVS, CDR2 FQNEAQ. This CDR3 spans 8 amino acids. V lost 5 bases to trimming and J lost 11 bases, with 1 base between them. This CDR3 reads CASSAIYF. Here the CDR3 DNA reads TGTGCCAGCAGCGCCATATATTTT.

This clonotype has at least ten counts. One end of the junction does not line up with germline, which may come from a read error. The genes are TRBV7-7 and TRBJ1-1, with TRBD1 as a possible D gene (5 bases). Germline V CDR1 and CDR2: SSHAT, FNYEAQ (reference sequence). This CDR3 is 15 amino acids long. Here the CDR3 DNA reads TGTGCTAGCAGCGGAGACAGTGAATGTGGCACTGAAGCTTTCTTT. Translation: CASSGDSECGTEAFF.

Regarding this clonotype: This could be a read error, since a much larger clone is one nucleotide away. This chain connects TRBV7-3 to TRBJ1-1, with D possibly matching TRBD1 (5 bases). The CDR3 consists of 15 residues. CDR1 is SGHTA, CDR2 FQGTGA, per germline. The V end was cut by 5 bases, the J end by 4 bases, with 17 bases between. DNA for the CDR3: TGTGCCAGCAGCGCTACGGGACGGTTGAGCACTGAAGCTTTCTTT. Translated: CASSATGRLSTEAFF.

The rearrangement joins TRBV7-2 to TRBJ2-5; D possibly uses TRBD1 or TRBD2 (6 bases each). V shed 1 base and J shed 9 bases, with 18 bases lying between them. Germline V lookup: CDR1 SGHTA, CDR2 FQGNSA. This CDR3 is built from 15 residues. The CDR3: CASSLGGLRGQPQYF. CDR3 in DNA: TGTGCCAGCAGCTTAGGCGGCCTCCGGGGGCAGCCCCAGTACTTC.